The present T cell receptor (beta chain) was sequenced within a study of T cell repertoires in cytomegalovirus infection. General study findings and limits: There were HLA-C-restricted CMV-specific TCR beta clonotypes dominating the ex vivo response.

Using its own MiXCR run on the reads, TCRdb lists one record per CDR3 protein. The table includes tens of thousands of distinct CDR3 sequences, 24% detected once. This clonotype was seen a handful of times. Its antigen is undetermined. The CDR3 sequence is 15 residues long. Germline CDR1 and CDR2: MDHEN and SYDVKM. V shed 5 bases and J shed 8 bases, with 21 bases lying between them. Specimen: CD8+ T cells from cultured PBMCs, collected from culture after CMV antigen stimulation. This sequence joins TRBV28 and TRBJ1-1; D call uncertain. This clonotype was sampled from a human donor in good health (CMV status not recorded). Some clones in this sample may be carry-over from other donors' samples. CDR3 bases: TGTGCCAGCAGTCCCCCGTCAGCGGTAGCCAGCGAAGCTTTCTTT. Protein sequence: CASSPPSAVASEAFF. Using reference TRBV28 and TRBJ1-1 for the parts outside the CDR3, the full variable domain is DVKVTQSSRYLVKRTGEKVFLECVQDMDHENMFWYRQDPGLGLRLIYFSYDVKMKEKGDIPEGYSVSREKKERFSLILESASTNQTSMYLCASSPPSAVASEAFFGQGTRLTVV.